The present entry profiles one T cell receptor (beta chain) with its context. The data originate from a study of shared T cell receptors in the human thymus. CDR3 length: 16 amino acids. Germline CDR1 is SGHVS and CDR2 is FNYEAQ. V lost 5 bases to trimming and J lost 5 bases; unmatched junction nucleotides: 5. This table comes from immunoSEQ multiplex PCR, and its TCRdb copy is limited to in-frame clones, with some not included. The table shows roughly 550,000 clones, with 75% to 80% occurring only once. Another study also made use of these data, one on human thymus T cells. In that study: Obtained as resections during corrective heart surgery, the thymus tissue was then studied. Seemingly biased V and J gene usage marked thymic and blood repertoires.

The J gene is TRBJ2-3, the V gene TRBV7-6; TRBD2 aligns across 15 bases. The sample was thymocytes. The clonotype originates from a boy in the first two years of life with a congenital heart defect. The CDR3: CASSPRTSGRGDTQYF. The DNA for the CDR3 is TGTGCCAGCAGCCCGAGGACTAGCGGGAGGGGAGATACGCAGTATTTT. The whole variable domain, filled in from reference TRBV7-6 and TRBJ2-3, reads GAGVSQSPRYKVTKRGQDVALRCDPISGHVSLYWYRQALGQGPEFLTYFNYEAQQDKSGLPNDRFSAERPEGSISTLTIQRTEQRDSAMYRCASSPRTSGRGDTQYFGPGTRLTVL.